This record covers a single T cell receptor (beta chain). Its antigen is unidentified. This record belongs to a study of T-cell memory formation after mild COVID-19. For the study at large: TCR clusters showed largely donor specificity. Regarding the study as a whole: The authors left the SARS-CoV-2 specificity of second-wave clones peaking on day 37 unconfirmed. Contracting clones localized mainly to CM and EM when CD4+ and mainly to EMRA when CD8+.

V lost 4 bases to trimming and J lost 0 bases, with 6 bases between them. Per the germline V gene, CDR1 is LNHDA and CDR2 is SQIVND (reference sequence). The CDR3 totals 13 residues. TCRdb called the 5' RACE reads again in MiXCR, with one record for every CDR3 protein. The sample includes under 150,000 distinct CDR3 sequences, 16% of them seen just once. The chain has TRBV19 and TRBJ1-1; no reliable D call. The sequence derives from an adult woman who had mild COVID-19 (a few samples of this study predate the infection). Cell type and time point are not known. The sample comprised PBMCs or a T cell subset sorted from them (not recorded which). This CDR3 reads CASSTVMNTEAFF. CDR3 coding DNA: TGTGCCAGTAGTACCGTGATGAACACTGAAGCTTTCTTT.